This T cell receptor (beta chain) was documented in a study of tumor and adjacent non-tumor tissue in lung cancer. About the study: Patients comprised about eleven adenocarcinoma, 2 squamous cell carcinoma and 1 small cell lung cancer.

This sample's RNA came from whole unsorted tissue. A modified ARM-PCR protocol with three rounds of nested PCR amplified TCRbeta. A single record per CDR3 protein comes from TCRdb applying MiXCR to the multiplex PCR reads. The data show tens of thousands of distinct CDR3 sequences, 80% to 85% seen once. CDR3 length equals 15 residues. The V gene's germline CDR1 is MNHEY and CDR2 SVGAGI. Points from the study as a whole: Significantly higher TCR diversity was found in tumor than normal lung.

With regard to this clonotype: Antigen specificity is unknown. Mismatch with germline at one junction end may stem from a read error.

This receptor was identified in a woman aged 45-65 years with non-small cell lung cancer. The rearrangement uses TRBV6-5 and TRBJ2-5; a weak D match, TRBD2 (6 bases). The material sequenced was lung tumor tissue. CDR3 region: CARSYGLTPGEAQYF. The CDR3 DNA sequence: TGTGCCAGGAGTTATGGCCTCACCCCGGGAGAGGCCCAGTATTTC.